The 16 T cell receptor beta chains in this list originate from one sample, sequenced in a study of graft-versus-host responses after intestinal transplantation. Libraries were prepared by immunoSEQ multiplex PCR; TCRdb keeps only in-frame clonotypes and omits some of them. The sample holds about 86,000 clones; about 88% are singletons and the top ten take 0.28%. No antigen has been assigned to these receptors. The specimen was unstimulated CD4+ T cells sorted from spleen or lymph node cells, collected before transplant. All receptors derive from a human donor who was the organ donor for an intestinal transplant.

V usage is TRBV13 and J usage is TRBJ2-1, with 10 nucleotides matching TRBD2. This CDR3 is built from 16 residues. Germline assignment: CDR1 PRHDT and CDR2 FYEKMQ (reference sequence). The trim removed 5 bases at V and 5 bases at J, leaving 9 bases unmatched. CDR3 sequence (DNA): TGTGCCAGCAGCCGCTATAGGACTAGCGGCCACAATGAGCAGTTCTTC. This encodes CASSRYRTSGHNEQFF.

The genes are TRBV18 and TRBJ2-6, with D perhaps matching TRBD2 (5 bases). Trimming took 6 bases from V and 3 from J, leaving 12 bases between them. This CDR3 comprises 15 residues. The germline V gene encodes CDR1 KGHSH and CDR2 LQKENI. CDR3 in amino acids: CASSLTKHGANVLTF. The CDR3 bases are TGTGCCAGCTCTTTGACTAAACATGGGGCCAACGTCCTGACTTTC.

V is TRBV4-2 and J is TRBJ2-7; TRBD1 aligns across 10 bases. V shed 4 bases, J shed 6 bases, and the junction held 9 bases outside the gene matches. The germline gives CDR1 LGHNA, CDR2 YNFKEQ. This CDR3 contains 15 residues. CDR3 sequence: CASSLRTGGVGEQYF. The CDR3 bases are TGTGCCAGCAGCCTCCGGACAGGGGGGGTCGGCGAGCAGTACTTC.

This sequence joins TRBV5-1 and TRBJ2-3, with D perhaps matching TRBD1 (6 bases). Germline V lookup: CDR1 SGHRS, CDR2 YFSETQ. Trimming removed 1 base at V and 2 bases at J, with 14 bases between. The CDR3 length is 16 residues. CDR3 region: CASSLFGRQATDTQYF. CDR3 nucleotide sequence: TGCGCCAGCAGCTTGTTTGGCAGACAGGCCACAGATACGCAGTATTTT.

This rearrangement joins TRBV4-1 to TRBJ2-5, with a tentative D call TRBD2 (6 bases). Trimming took off 4 bases at V and 0 bases at J, with 9 bases between the two ends. CDR1 and CDR2 from the germline V gene are MGHRA and YSYEKL. The CDR3 runs 14 residues. For the CDR3, the DNA is TGCGCCAGCAGCCTAGCGGAGAACCAAGAGACCCAGTACTTC. Its protein product is CASSLAENQETQYF.

This chain uses TRBV5-1 with TRBJ1-3; a weak D match, TRBD1 (5 bases). Looked up from germline, CDR1 is SGHRS and CDR2 is YFSETQ. Between the trimmed V and J ends, which lost 4 bases and 7 bases, there was a span of 15 bases. The CDR3 spans 14 residues. The CDR3 spells CASSLDTMRNTIYF. The CDR3 DNA reads as TGCGCCAGCAGCCTGGACACCATGAGGAACACCATATATTTT.

The chain couples TRBV15 to TRBJ2-6; 7 bases match TRBD1. With 3 bases clipped from V and 4 bases from J, the junction kept 6 bases outside the gene matches. The CDR3 runs to 16 residues. CDR1 LNHNV and CDR2 YYDKDF come from the germline V gene (reference sequence). In DNA form, the CDR3 reads TGTGCCACCAGCAGTGACAGGGTGTCCGGGGCCAACGTCCTGACTTTC. Protein sequence: CATSSDRVSGANVLTF.

The J gene is TRBJ2-3, the V gene TRBV27, with 8 bases matching TRBD2. This CDR3 has 18 residues. Germline V gene data show CDR1 as MNHEY and CDR2 as SMNVEV (reference sequence). V trimming: 3 bases; J trimming: 0 bases; junction bases outside the gene matches: 11. In DNA, the CDR3 is TGTGCCAGCAGTTTCTCGACAGGACGGGGGGGAAGCACAGATACGCAGTATTTT. Protein product: CASSFSTGRGGSTDTQYF.

This sequence joins TRBV5-4 and TRBJ2-2; 9 nucleotides agree with TRBD2. This CDR3 comprises 20 residues. Germline assignment: CDR1 SGHNT and CDR2 YYREEE (reference sequence). The V gene end was trimmed by 4 bases and the J gene end by 7 bases; junction bases not matched to a gene: 23. CDR3 protein: CASSAWTLAGPTPGGGELFF. CDR3 in DNA: TGTGCCAGCAGCGCCTGGACCCTAGCGGGACCGACCCCGGGAGGCGGGGAGCTGTTTTTT.

The chain has TRBV30 and TRBJ2-4; 11 positions match TRBD2. This CDR3 has 16 amino acids. V was clipped by 0 bases and J by 6 bases; unmatched bases: 7. Germline values: CDR1 GTSNPN, CDR2 SVGIG (reference sequence). The CDR3 DNA sequence: TGTGCCTGGAGTGTAAGGAGACTAGCGGGGCCAAACATTCAGTACTTC. Translation gives CAWSVRRLAGPNIQYF. The complete variable domain, with remaining parts taken from reference TRBV30 and TRBJ2-4, reads SQTIHQWPATLVQPVGSPLSLECTVEGTSNPNLYWYRQAAGRGLQLLFYSVGIGQISSEVPQNLSASRPQDRQFILSSKKLLLSDSGFYLCAWSVRRLAGPNIQYFGAGTRLSVL.

This clone was picked up one time. This chain links TRBV15 with TRBJ2-7, with D uncertain. The V and J ends lost 1 base and 3 bases respectively, with 7 bases between them. The CDR3 loop spans 13 amino acids. CDR1 and CDR2 (germline): LNHNV, YYDKDF (reference sequence). CDR3 sequence (DNA): TGTGCCACCAGCAGAGGCCGGGTCTACGAGCAGTACTTC. As protein: CATSRGRVYEQYF.

This clone was observed a few times. The chain uses TRBV5-1 and TRBJ2-7, with a tentative D call TRBD2 (5 bases). Germline lookup yields CDR1 SGHRS and CDR2 YFSETQ. The germline V and J ends were trimmed by 4 bases and 4 bases, with 9 bases remaining between them. There are 12 residues in the CDR3. CDR3 residues: CASSQGLYEQYF. In DNA form, the CDR3 reads TGCGCCAGCAGCCAAGGACTGTACGAGCAGTACTTC.

The rearrangement links TRBV7-4 to TRBJ1-2; D perhaps matches TRBD1 (5 bases). The V end lost 1 base, the J end lost 4 bases, and 19 bases lay between the germline ends. CDR1 is SGHVT, CDR2 SQSDAQ, per germline. The CDR3 covers 17 residues. Here the CDR3 reads CASSLVCRVPQCYGYTF. For the CDR3, the DNA is TGTGCCAGCAGCTTAGTCTGCAGGGTACCCCAATGCTATGGCTACACCTTC.

The chain couples TRBV18 to TRBJ2-7; 9 nucleotides match TRBD1. V shed 6 bases and J 6 bases; nucleotides not matched to a gene: 9. Germline V gene lookup returns CDR1 KGHSH and CDR2 LQKENI. The CDR3 has 14 residues. The DNA of the CDR3 is TGTGCCAGCTCGCCGACCGGGACAGGGACCGAGCAGTACTTC. It is translated as CASSPTGTGTEQYF. The full variable domain, its missing parts supplied by reference TRBV18 and TRBJ2-7, is NAGVMQNPRHLVRRRGQEARLRCSPMKGHSHVYWYRQLPEEGLKFMVYLQKENIIDESGMPKERFSAEFPKEGPSILRIQQVVRGDSAAYFCASSPTGTGTEQYFGPGTRLTVT.

The rearrangement joins TRBV27 to TRBJ1-1; maybe TRBD1 (5 bases). Germline-derived CDR1 and CDR2 are MNHEY and SMNVEV (reference sequence). V was clipped by 8 bases and J by 0 bases, with 22 bases between them. This CDR3 is built from 17 residues. CDR3 DNA sequence: TGTGCCAGCCGCCCCCAGGGACTACGAATGGTGAACACTGAAGCTTTCTTT. Translating gives CASRPQGLRMVNTEAFF.

This chain connects TRBV7-9 to TRBJ2-6, with TRBD1 identical over 8 bases. Trimming at V came to 1 base and at J to 2 bases, leaving 10 bases not matched to a gene. Germline CDR1 SEHNR, CDR2 FQNEAQ (reference sequence). This CDR3 has 19 amino acids. Here the CDR3 reads CASSLGVGDRGAGANVLTF. The CDR3 nucleotides read TGTGCCAGCAGCTTAGGGGTGGGTGACAGGGGAGCTGGGGCCAACGTCCTGACTTTC.